The clone carrying this T cell receptor beta chain was observed many times. Its target is unknown. In making TCR beta libraries, quantitative 5'-RACE with molecular barcodes was used. TCRdb redid the calling of the 5' RACE reads with MiXCR, one entry per CDR3 protein. The repertoire consists of 200,000 to 250,000 distinct CDR3 sequences, with about 10% occurring once and the leading ten covering approximately 20%. The entry originates in a study of CD8 T cells in ankylosing spondylitis. General study findings and limits: The study identified a TCR beta motif of under 10 highly homologous variants that appeared characteristic of ankylosing spondylitis blood.

Sequenced sample: blood, either unsorted or a sorted T cell fraction (not recorded which). The origin of this receptor is a male donor with ankylosing spondylitis or in good health (not recorded which).

The CDR3 coding sequence is TGTGCCAGCAGCTGGGACAGGGCTAGTACCTACGAGCAGTACTTC. This sequence encodes CASSWDRASTYEQYF. This chain connects TRBV11-1 to TRBJ2-7; 9 positions match TRBD1. The CDR3 is made up of 15 amino acids. V shed 4 bases and J 2 bases; nucleotides not matched to a gene: 6. Germline loops: CDR1 SGHAT, CDR2 FQDESV (reference sequence).